This is a list of T cell receptor beta chains from one sample in a study of Tregs in tolerant kidney transplant recipients. Using immunoSEQ multiplex PCR, the repertoire was profiled, and TCRdb retains in-frame clones only, with some absent. The sample shows some 21,000 clones, roughly 80% of them seen only once. The starting material was CD8+ T cells from blood (PBMCs), obtained 6 months after the transplant. The receptors were sampled from a human patient who received a combined kidney and bone marrow transplant. Some T cells may be transferred from the graft donor. CDR3s include the opening cysteine and the closing phenylalanine or tryptophan. D genes are given only for firm matches. Size is stated for part of the rows, as once, few or many counts, or as a class when the clone is expanded.

D,V,length,size,J,DNA,CDR3
TRBD2,TRBV11-3,16,few,TRBJ2-7,TGTGCCAGCAGCCACAAGACTAGCCCTTTCAGCTACGAGCAGTACTTC,CASSHKTSPFSYEQYF
NA,TRBV4-3,14,NA,TRBJ2-7,TGCGCCAGCAGCCAAGGTGACTCAACCTACGAGCAGTACTTC,CASSQGDSTYEQYF
TRBD1,TRBV28,14,medium-sized,TRBJ1-6,TGTGCCAGCAGTTTAGGACAGGGGAGTTCACCCCTCCACTTT,CASSLGQGSSPLHF
NA,TRBV5-1,14,NA,TRBJ2-3,TGCGCCAGCAGCTTGGGAGGCGGGTTAGATACGCAGTATTTT,CASSLGGGLDTQYF
TRBD1,TRBV5-5,15,NA,TRBJ1-4,TGTGCCAGCAGCCTCGGGACAGCCATAAATGAAAAACTGTTTTTT,CASSLGTAINEKLFF
TRBD1,TRBV4-2,15,NA,TRBJ2-5,TGTGCCAGCAGCGGAGCCGGGACAGGGCCAGAGACCCAGTACTTC,CASSGAGTGPETQYF
TRBD2,TRBV14,16,once,TRBJ2-3,TGTGCCAGCAGCCAAGAGGGGGGGAGGGCCACAGATACGCAGTATTTT,CASSQEGGRATDTQYF
NA,TRBV7-9,15,NA,TRBJ1-1,TGTGCCAGCAGCGGTAATTTAGGGGTGAACACTGAAGCTTTCTTT,CASSGNLGVNTEAFF
TRBD1,TRBV29-1,14,once,TRBJ1-2,TGCAGCGTTGAATCCCCGGACAGGAACTATGGCTACACCTTC,CSVESPDRNYGYTF
NA,TRBV19,15,NA,TRBJ2-5,TGTGCCAGTAGTATAGTTCTTGGGACAAGAGAGACCCAGTACTTC,CASSIVLGTRETQYF
NA,TRBV28,15,NA,TRBJ2-1,TGTGCCAGCACGCGTGTGTGGGACAATTACAATGAGCAGTTCTTC,CASTRVWDNYNEQFF
NA,TRBV19,15,NA,TRBJ1-5,TGTGCCAGTAACTCTATGGGAGGGGCCCATCAGCCCCAGCATTTT,CASNSMGGAHQPQHF
TRBD2,TRBV28,16,few,TRBJ2-6,TGTGCCAGCAGTGGATTGCGGGGGATCGGGGCCAACGTCCTGACTTTC,CASSGLRGIGANVLTF
NA,TRBV6-1,15,NA,TRBJ1-2,TGTGCCAGCAGCCCTTTAGGTGGGGGGAACTATGGCTACACCTTC,CASSPLGGGNYGYTF
NA,TRBV7-9,15,once,TRBJ1-1,TGTGCCAGCAGCGCGTTACAGGGTGGCAACACTGAAGCTTTCTTT,CASSALQGGNTEAFF
NA,TRBV6-5,13,NA,TRBJ1-5,TGTGCCAGCAGTCAGGTCCCCAATCAGCCCCAGCATTTT,CASSQVPNQPQHF
NA,TRBV14,18,NA,TRBJ2-2,TGTGCCAGCAGCCAAGATTCCCAGATCCTAACGGGCACCGGGGAGCTGTTTTTT,CASSQDSQILTGTGELFF
TRBD1,TRBV9,15,NA,TRBJ2-7,TGTGCCAGCAGCCTATCGGGACAGGGCGGCCGGGAGCAGTACTTC,CASSLSGQGGREQYF
NA,TRBV19,13,NA,TRBJ1-1,TGTGCCAGTAGTATAGTAGGGGTCTCTGAAGCTTTCTTT,CASSIVGVSEAFF
NA,TRBV28,14,NA,TRBJ2-3,TGTGCCAGCACTGATCGGGGTTGGGCAGATACGCAGTATTTT,CASTDRGWADTQYF
NA,TRBV14,14,NA,TRBJ2-1,TGTGCCAGCAGCGGCTTCCCGGCGGGCAATGAGCAGTTCTTC,CASSGFPAGNEQFF
TRBD2,TRBV29-1,15,NA,TRBJ2-2,TGCAGCGTTGATAGCGGGACTAGCAACACCGGGGAGCTGTTTTTT,CSVDSGTSNTGELFF
TRBD2,TRBV4-1,16,NA,TRBJ2-2,TGCGCCAGTAAAGCTAGCGGGAGTAGTTACACCGGGGAGCTGTTTTTT,CASKASGSSYTGELFF
NA,TRBV5-4,13,NA,TRBJ1-4,TGTGCCAGCTCCGTGGGGGGGAATGAAAAACTGTTTTTT,CASSVGGNEKLFF
TRBD2,TRBV7-8,15,NA,TRBJ2-5,TGTGCCAGCAGCTTAGCTTTGTCGGGGGGGGAGACCCAGTACTTC,CASSLALSGGETQYF
TRBD1,TRBV30,14,NA,TRBJ2-7,TGTGCCTGGAGTGCCGGGACAGGGGACTACGAGCAGTACTTC,CAWSAGTGDYEQYF
TRBD2,TRBV7-9,16,NA,TRBJ2-3,TGTGCCAGCAGCTTAGTAGGGAGACTAGCAGGAGATACGCAGTATTTT,CASSLVGRLAGDTQYF
TRBD2,TRBV7-2,16,NA,TRBJ2-1,TGTGCCAGCAGCTTAGACGGGAGGCCATCCTACAATGAGCAGTTCTTC,CASSLDGRPSYNEQFF
NA,TRBV5-4,13,NA,TRBJ2-1,TGTGCCAGCAGCCCGAGCTCTTACAATGAGCAGTTCTTC,CASSPSSYNEQFF
NA,TRBV19,10,NA,TRBJ1-2,TGTGCCAGTAGTGGGGGCGGCTACACCTTC,CASSGGGYTF
NA,TRBV6-1,13,NA,TRBJ2-7,TGTGCCAGCAGTGAAGGACTTGCCTACGAGCAGTACTTC,CASSEGLAYEQYF
TRBD1,TRBV7-7,17,NA,TRBJ1-1,TGTGCACCAGCCGAGGGGGGGACAGGGTTACCGAACACTGAAGCTTTCTTT,CAPAEGGTGLPNTEAFF
TRBD1,TRBV18,20,NA,TRBJ1-6,TGTGCCAGCTCACTATCCGGCAGTGACAGGGAGAGCTCCTATAATTCCCCCCTCCACTTT,CASSLSGSDRESSYNSPLHF
NA,TRBV28,14,few,TRBJ1-5,TGTGCCAGCACCTTTGGAGGGAGCAATCAGCCCCAGCATTTT,CASTFGGSNQPQHF
TRBD1,TRBV28,17,NA,TRBJ2-6,TGTGCCAGCAGCCTGCGGACAGGGGGCAATGGGGCCAACGTCCTGACTTTC,CASSLRTGGNGANVLTF
TRBD2,TRBV6-6,16,NA,TRBJ2-5,TGTGCCAGCAGCCGAGGACTAGCGGGGAACCAAGAGACCCAGTACTTC,CASSRGLAGNQETQYF
TRBD1,TRBV11-1,13,few,TRBJ2-1,TGTGCCAGCAGCTTAGAAGGGGGCTATGAGCAGTTCTTC,CASSLEGGYEQFF
NA,TRBV11-2,14,once,TRBJ2-5,TGTGCCAGCAGCTTAGTGTTCGGTCAAGAGACCCAGTACTTC,CASSLVFGQETQYF
NA,TRBV5-4,13,NA,TRBJ2-1,TGTGCCAGCAGCTTGGGGCTTGACAATGAGCAGTTCTTC,CASSLGLDNEQFF